This T cell receptor (beta chain) originates from a study of OX40 agonist ivuxolimab in advanced cancers. Using immunoSEQ multiplex PCR, the repertoire was profiled, and TCRdb retains in-frame clones only, with some absent. The data hold 50,000 to 65,000 clones, with around 85% observed a single time. Study observations and caveats: Among the lowest peripheral clonal expansion occurred in 0.1-3.0 mg/kg partial responders. On average, CD8+ T cells had more expanded clones than CD4+.

Details on this clone: Its cognate antigen is unknown.

The material was CD4+ or CD8+ T cells sorted from blood, obtained in a trial of the OX40 agonist ivuxolimab. The sequence was collected from an adult with an advanced solid tumor such as melanoma, head and neck, liver or kidney cancer.

CDR3 residues: CATVTLRDRRSVKSPLHF. The CDR3 DNA reads TGTGCCACCGTAACCCTCCGGGACAGAAGGTCGGTGAAGTCACCCCTCCACTTT. The V call is TRBV15, the J call TRBJ1-6; TRBD1 aligns across 7 bases. This CDR3 contains 18 residues. With V trimmed by 8 bases and J by 10 bases, 23 bases remained unmatched. Germline-derived CDR1 and CDR2 are LNHNV and YYDKDF (reference sequence). Together with reference TRBV15 and TRBJ1-6, the CDR3 gives the full variable domain: DAMVIQNPRYQVTQFGKPVTLSCSQTLNHNVMYWYQQKSSQAPKLLFHYYDKDFNNEADTPDNFQSRRPNTSFCFLDIRSPGLGDTAMYLCATVTLRDRRSVKSPLHFGNGTRLTVT.